These 9 T cell receptor beta chains originate from one sample sequenced in a study of shared clonotypes between healthy human individuals. The method was immunoSEQ multiplex PCR; TCRdb's version includes in-frame clones alone and lacks a portion of them. The table lists under 650,000 clones, 90% to 97% of them singletons. Sequencing was carried out using naive CD4+ T cells sorted from blood. Regarding subset: CD45RA+ positively selected. The receptors derive from a woman in her 30s in good health.

The genes are TRBV29-1 and TRBJ2-7, with TRBD2 matching over 15 bases. The CDR3 is made up of 14 amino acids. Per the germline V gene, CDR1 is SQVTM and CDR2 is ANQGSEA. V was pared by 6 bases and J by 5 bases, with 5 bases of the junction left unmatched. DNA of the CDR3: TGCAGCGTAAAGGGACTAGCGGGAGGTGACGAGCAGTACTTC. This sequence encodes CSVKGLAGGDEQYF.

V gene TRBV23-1 combines with J gene TRBJ2-7; 7 bases are shared with TRBD2. Being an ORF, TRBV23-1 has a function that is uncertain. V gave up 0 bases and J gave up 2 bases; unmatched junction bases: 13. This CDR3 has 18 amino acids. The CDR3 sequence is CASSQSGGEVTPAYEQYF. DNA of the CDR3: TGCGCCAGCAGTCAATCGGGGGGGGAAGTGACGCCCGCCTACGAGCAGTACTTC.

The chain joins TRBV2 to TRBJ1-2, with 8 bases lining up with TRBD1. The CDR3 contains 14 residues. The V gene end was trimmed by 6 bases and the J gene end by 2 bases; junction bases not matched to a gene: 5. CDR1 SNHLY and CDR2 FYNNEI come from the germline V gene. This CDR3 is CASRVGQGNYGYTF. The CDR3 DNA reads as TGTGCCAGCAGGGTTGGACAGGGCAACTATGGCTACACCTTC.

J is TRBJ2-7 and V is TRBV20-1; 7 bases fit TRBD1. The germline V gene encodes CDR1 DFQATT and CDR2 SNEGSKA (reference sequence). J was trimmed by 9 bases and V by 0 bases; bases with no gene match: 2. CDR3 length equals 11 residues. The DNA of the CDR3 is TGCAGTGCTAGAGAACGGGACAGGCAGTACTTC. This sequence encodes CSARERDRQYF.

V and J are TRBV5-1 and TRBJ1-3; tentative D call: TRBD1 (5 bases). Trimming shortened V by 0 bases and J by 7 bases, and 14 bases separated the two germline ends. CDR3 length: 15 residues. Germline CDR1 reads SGHRS; CDR2 reads YFSETQ. This CDR3 reads CASSLGQGLGNTIYF. The CDR3 DNA is TGCGCCAGCAGCTTGGGCCAGGGTCTCGGGAACACCATATATTTT.

The chain joins TRBV10-1 to TRBJ2-7; no reliable D call. Trimming took off 7 bases at V and 7 bases at J, with 11 bases between the two ends. The CDR3 runs to 11 residues. Germline values: CDR1 WNHNN, CDR2 SYGVQD (reference sequence). The CDR3: CASKLPSEQYF. The CDR3 region has the DNA TGCGCCAGCAAACTTCCTAGTGAGCAGTACTTC.

The chain employs TRBV19 and TRBJ1-1; D unresolved. CDR3 length: 14 amino acids. Trimming stripped 4 bases from V and 6 bases from J, with 15 bases between. Germline CDR1 and CDR2: LNHDA and SQIVND (reference sequence). The CDR3 sequence is CASSTAEFPAEAFF. Here the CDR3 DNA reads TGTGCCAGTAGTACCGCAGAATTCCCCGCTGAAGCTTTCTTT.

A few counts support this clone. The CDR3 reads CASSSEVFSNQPQHF. CDR3 coding DNA: TGTGCCAGCAGCTCGGAAGTTTTCAGCAATCAGCCCCAGCATTTT. V and J are TRBV7-2 and TRBJ1-5; D gene ambiguous. CDR3 length: 15 amino acids. Between the trimmed V and J ends, which lost 4 bases and 1 base, there was a span of 11 bases. The V gene's germline CDR1 is SGHTA and CDR2 FQGNSA. The entire variable domain, with the rest obtained from reference TRBV7-2 and TRBJ1-5, is as follows: GAGVSQSPSNKVTEKGKDVELRCDPISGHTALYWYRQSLGQGLEFLIYFQGNSAPDKSGLPSDRFSAERTGGSVSTLTIQRTQQEDSAVYLCASSSEVFSNQPQHFGDGTRLSIL.

The chain joins TRBV6-5 to TRBJ2-2; D ambiguous. With 8 bases removed from V and 1 base from J, the gap between germline ends came to 11 bases. The CDR3 sequence is 14 residues long. CDR1 is MNHEY, CDR2 SVGAGI, per germline. The DNA of the CDR3 is TGTGCCAGCCTACCGGCAAAGAACACCGGGGAGCTGTTTTTT. Translated: CASLPAKNTGELFF.